Shown below are 30 T cell receptor beta chains from a single sample sequenced in a study of identical twins. TCRdb used MiXCR to reprocess the 5' RACE reads, holding one entry per CDR3 protein. The sample comprises about 340,000 distinct CDR3 sequences, about 12% of which are singletons, and about 7% rests with the top ten. These data also featured in a second study, about yellow fever vaccine responses in identical twins.

The sequencing input was CD8+ T cells sorted from blood. These receptors were collected from a woman aged 18-29 years in good health.

The chain combines TRBV4-1 with TRBJ1-6, with TRBD1 identical over 8 bases. From germline, CDR1 is MGHRA and CDR2 YSYEKL. The CDR3 is made up of 15 amino acids. V shed 3 bases, J shed 8 bases, and the junction held 6 bases outside the gene matches. The CDR3 protein is CASSQRDRLDSPLHF. The CDR3 DNA sequence: TGCGCCAGCAGCCAGAGGGACAGGTTGGATTCACCCCTCCACTTT.

This clonotype appeared a few times. This chain links TRBV24-1 with TRBJ2-5, with 9 bases lining up with TRBD1. Trimming cost V 4 bases and J 1 base; bases outside gene matches: 6. The CDR3 is 16 amino acids. Germline V lookup: CDR1 KGHDR, CDR2 SFDVKD. The CDR3 sequence is CATSEGQGVRQETQYF. The CDR3 region has the DNA TGTGCCACCAGTGAGGGACAGGGAGTCCGCCAAGAGACCCAGTACTTC.

This clonotype was seen more than once but under ten times. The V call is TRBV29-1, the J call TRBJ1-1; D is possibly TRBD1 (6 bases). V gave up 4 bases and J gave up 6 bases, with 9 bases separating them. This CDR3 region has 11 residues. Germline V gives CDR1 SQVTM, CDR2 ANQGSEA. The CDR3 protein is CSVVQGPEAFF. The CDR3 DNA follows: TGCAGCGTTGTACAGGGCCCTGAAGCTTTCTTT.

The genes are TRBV29-1 and TRBJ2-1, with D perhaps TRBD1 or TRBD2 (5 bases each). V gave up 0 bases and J gave up 7 bases, with 19 bases separating them. The CDR3 totals 16 residues. Germline V gene lookup returns CDR1 SQVTM and CDR2 ANQGSEA. CDR3 sequence reads: CSVEDLGENYRNEQFF. CDR3 sequence (DNA): TGCAGCGTTGAAGATTTAGGGGAGAACTACCGGAATGAGCAGTTCTTC.

The chain is built from TRBV7-9 and TRBJ2-1, with unresolved D. The CDR3 is 13 amino acids. Per germline, CDR1 SEHNR and CDR2 FQNEAQ (reference sequence). Trimming took 8 bases from V and 7 from J, leaving 15 bases between them. CDR3 region: CASAESLGNEQFF. DNA of the CDR3: TGTGCCAGCGCGGAGAGCCTAGGGAATGAGCAGTTCTTC.

This clonotype was picked up a small number of times. The chain is built from TRBV7-6 and TRBJ2-1; 8 nucleotides align to TRBD2. Per the germline V gene, CDR1 is SGHVS and CDR2 is FNYEAQ. The CDR3 sequence is 18 residues long. J was trimmed by 1 base and V by 5 bases; bases with no gene match: 13. CDR3 nucleotides: TGTGCCAGCAGCCTAGGGTCCGGGGGCGGGAGGTCCTACAATGAGCAGTTCTTC. Its protein product is CASSLGSGGGRSYNEQFF.

The chain combines TRBV12-3 or TRBV12-4 with TRBJ2-1; TRBD2 matches at 7 bases. V trimming: 6 bases; J trimming: 2 bases; junction bases outside the gene matches: 13. There are 17 residues in the CDR3. Here the CDR3 reads CASSAETLASTYNEQFF. The CDR3 DNA reads TGTGCCAGCAGCGCAGAGACACTAGCGAGCACCTACAATGAGCAGTTCTTC.

The genes are TRBV27 and TRBJ2-1; no definite D call. This CDR3 is 16 amino acids long. V was pared by 2 bases and J by 0 bases, with 11 bases between. The germline V gene has CDR1 MNHEY and CDR2 SMNVEV (reference sequence). CDR3 sequence (DNA): TGTGCCAGCAGTTTACCTTCTGGATACTCCTACAATGAGCAGTTCTTC. This translates into CASSLPSGYSYNEQFF.

This chain links TRBV7-2 with TRBJ2-1; 12 positions match TRBD2. CDR1 and CDR2 from the germline V gene are SGHTA and FQGNSA. This CDR3 has 22 residues. Trimming took 5 bases from V and 9 from J; bases not matched to a gene: 29. The CDR3 DNA sequence: TGTGCCAGCAGCACTCGACAGGGGGCTAGCGGGGGGGCCCGTACGGCACCGGTTGAGCAGTTCTTC. It codes for CASSTRQGASGGARTAPVEQFF.

This clonotype has just a few counts. The V and J genes are TRBV3-1 and TRBJ2-3; no firm D call. The CDR3 has 19 residues. V shed 2 bases and J shed 2 bases, with 23 bases lying between them. The germline V gene has CDR1 LGHDT and CDR2 YNNKEL (reference sequence). In nucleotides, the CDR3 is TGTGCCAGCAGCCAAAGTCTTTCCCTAGGAACTCCCTACACAGATACGCAGTATTTT. This codes for CASSQSLSLGTPYTDTQYF.

This chain uses TRBV3-1 with TRBJ2-2; no definite D call. The V and J ends lost 0 bases and 6 bases respectively, with 8 bases between them. The length of the CDR3 is 14 residues. Per germline, CDR1 LGHDT and CDR2 YNNKEL (reference sequence). Here the CDR3 DNA reads TGTGCCAGCAGCCAAGATCACCTCTCCGGGGAGCTGTTTTTT. This encodes CASSQDHLSGELFF.

The genes are TRBV7-9 and TRBJ2-1, with D unclear. The length of the CDR3 is 15 residues. Germline CDR1 is SEHNR and CDR2 is FQNEAQ (reference sequence). Trimming cost V 5 bases and J 4 bases, with 15 bases left between them. CDR3 sequence: CASSDKAPIYNEQFF. CDR3 bases: TGTGCCAGCAGCGATAAGGCCCCAATTTACAATGAGCAGTTCTTC.

This chain joins TRBV3-1 and TRBJ1-1, with D hard to call. This CDR3 contains 14 residues. The germline V gene encodes CDR1 LGHDT and CDR2 YNNKEL (reference sequence). Trimming shortened V by 0 bases and J by 8 bases, and 13 bases separated the two germline ends. Here the CDR3 reads CASSQEGKQDEAFF. CDR3 nucleotide sequence: TGTGCCAGCAGCCAAGAAGGGAAGCAGGACGAAGCTTTCTTT.

This clonotype was counted a single time. V and J are TRBV20-1 and TRBJ1-2; the D gene is possibly TRBD1 (5 bases). V lost 3 bases and J 8 bases, leaving 19 bases between the germline ends. This CDR3 has 14 amino acids. Germline V gene sequence: CDR1 DFQATT, CDR2 SNEGSKA (reference sequence). The CDR3 reads CSARIIRGDTGYTF. In DNA, the CDR3 is TGCAGTGCTAGGATCATCAGAGGGGATACCGGCTACACCTTC.

This clonotype was seen at least ten times. This chain connects TRBV12-3 or TRBV12-4 to TRBJ2-5; 7 bases line up with TRBD2. Losses at the gene ends were 0 bases for V and 4 bases for J; bases not matched to a gene: 5. This CDR3 has 15 amino acids. The CDR3 nucleotides read TGTGCCAGCAGTTTAGCGGGAGGGCCATCAGAGACCCAGTACTTC. It is translated as CASSLAGGPSETQYF.

There are a few counts of this clonotype. The rearrangement joins TRBV15 to TRBJ2-1; a weak D match, TRBD2 (6 bases). This CDR3 is 15 amino acids long. The ends were cut back, 5 bases at V and 4 bases at J, with 15 bases in the middle. Germline lookup yields CDR1 LNHNV and CDR2 YYDKDF (reference sequence). Here the CDR3 DNA reads TGTGCCACCAGCCGAGTTGCGGAGGGGTACAATGAGCAGTTCTTC. It yields the protein CATSRVAEGYNEQFF.

V and J are TRBV28 and TRBJ2-1, with 10 bases lining up with TRBD2. The V gene's germline CDR1 is MDHEN and CDR2 SYDVKM. The CDR3 is 13 residues long. V shed 10 bases, J shed 7 bases, and the junction held 7 bases outside the gene matches. In DNA, the CDR3 is TGTGCCACTCGACTAGCGGGCGCAAATGAGCAGTTCTTC. Translation: CATRLAGANEQFF.

The table lists this clonotype with a few counts. The chain carries TRBV14 and TRBJ2-5; 7 nucleotides align to TRBD1. The J segment lost 5 bases and the V segment lost 4 bases, leaving 10 bases of the junction unmatched. From germline, CDR1 is SGHDN and CDR2 FVKESK. CDR3 length: 15 residues. The CDR3 region is CASSLQQGLGETQYF. The CDR3 nucleotides read TGTGCCAGCAGCCTTCAACAGGGGCTCGGGGAGACCCAGTACTTC.

A few counts support this clonotype. This rearrangement joins TRBV19 to TRBJ2-7; maybe TRBD1 (6 bases). The ends were cut back, 11 bases at V and 6 bases at J, with 17 bases in the middle. From germline, CDR1 is LNHDA and CDR2 SQIVND (reference sequence). This CDR3 contains 12 residues. The CDR3 DNA is TGTGCCTGCTCGACAGGAGGAGGCGAGCAGTACTTC. Protein sequence: CACSTGGGEQYF.

This chain uses TRBV12-5 with TRBJ2-4, with D possibly matching TRBD1 (5 bases). The V gene lost 0 bases and the J gene lost 2 bases, with 20 bases spanning the gap. Germline V gives CDR1 LGHNT, CDR2 FRNRAP. This CDR3 contains 19 residues. CDR3 in amino acids: CASGLVFGAGPNSKNIQYF. CDR3 in DNA: TGTGCTAGTGGTTTGGTATTTGGCGCAGGGCCAAACTCCAAAAACATTCAGTACTTC. Drawing the rest from reference TRBV12-5 and TRBJ2-4, the complete variable domain is DARVTQTPRHKVTEMGQEVTMRCQPILGHNTVFWYRQTMMQGLELLAYFRNRAPLDDSGMPKDRFSAEMPDATLATLKIQPSEPRDSAVYFCASGLVFGAGPNSKNIQYFGAGTRLSVL.

The J gene is TRBJ1-1, the V gene TRBV28; TRBD1 might be the D (5 bases). The CDR3 extends over 12 amino acids. CDR1 and CDR2 (germline): MDHEN, SYDVKM. Trimming shortened V by 6 bases and J by 2 bases, and 7 bases separated the two germline ends. The CDR3 is CASRDSNTEAFF. For the CDR3, the DNA is TGTGCCAGCAGAGACAGTAACACTGAAGCTTTCTTT.

There are a few counts of this clonotype. V gene TRBV6-5 combines with J gene TRBJ2-1, with D perhaps given as TRBD1 or TRBD2 (5 bases each). Germline CDR1 is MNHEY and CDR2 is SVGAGI. The CDR3 totals 15 residues. Trimming left V 2 bases short and J 0 bases short, with 8 bases between. In DNA form, the CDR3 reads TGTGCCAGCAGTTACGATGGGGGCTCCTACAATGAGCAGTTCTTC. This codes for CASSYDGGSYNEQFF.

This clonotype was seen many times. The chain has TRBV29-1 and TRBJ1-1; D uncertain. Germline V gene data show CDR1 as SQVTM and CDR2 as ANQGSEA. The CDR3 sequence is 10 residues long. V was cut by 2 bases and J by 7 bases, with 5 bases left in between. CDR3 bases: TGCAGCGTTGAACAGGTTGAAGCTTTCTTT. Amino acids: CSVEQVEAFF.

This clonotype was seen more than once but under ten times. J is TRBJ2-3 and V is TRBV5-1; tentative D call: TRBD2 (7 bases). V was clipped by 2 bases and J by 8 bases, with 18 bases between them. The CDR3 sequence is 15 residues long. Germline loops: CDR1 SGHRS, CDR2 YFSETQ. The CDR3 nucleotides are TGCGCCAGCAGCTTTTTGGGGGGGCTTTGGGGTACGCAGTATTTT. Protein product: CASSFLGGLWGTQYF.

CDR3 sequence (DNA): TGTGCCAGCAGGGGAGGACAGAGGGGATTCTCTGGGGCCAACGTCCTGACTTTC. This codes for CASRGGQRGFSGANVLTF. The rearrangement links TRBV11-2 to TRBJ2-6; the D gene could be TRBD1 or TRBD2 (6 bases each). Germline values: CDR1 SGHAT, CDR2 FQNNGV. The CDR3 extends over 18 amino acids. Trimming removed 6 bases at V and 0 bases at J, with 18 bases between.

This clonotype was counted between two and nine times. The V call is TRBV4-1, the J call TRBJ1-2; TRBD1 might be the D (6 bases). This CDR3 region has 14 residues. Trimming left V 1 base short and J 4 bases short, with 10 bases between. Per germline, CDR1 MGHRA and CDR2 YSYEKL. In DNA form, the CDR3 reads TGCGCCAGCAGCCAAGGGACAGCTGGCTATGGCTACACCTTC. Translated: CASSQGTAGYGYTF.

This clonotype is medium-sized in the sample. The rearrangement uses TRBV28 and TRBJ2-5, with D unresolved. The germline CDR1 and CDR2 sequences are MDHEN and SYDVKM. The V end was cut by 1 base, the J end by 5 bases, with 14 bases between. The CDR3 is 15 residues long. CDR3 region: CASSLLAGHGETQYF. The DNA for the CDR3 is TGTGCCAGCAGTTTATTGGCCGGGCATGGGGAGACCCAGTACTTC.

The V call is TRBV27, the J call TRBJ2-3; maybe TRBD2 (5 bases). V was clipped by 3 bases and J by 2 bases, with 12 bases between them. The germline gives CDR1 MNHEY, CDR2 SMNVEV (reference sequence). This CDR3 spans 15 amino acids. The chain's CDR3 is CASSLVASLTDTQYF. For the CDR3, the DNA is TGTGCCAGCAGTTTGGTGGCTAGCCTCACAGATACGCAGTATTTT.

The sample holds a few counts of this clonotype. The rearrangement uses TRBV20-1 and TRBJ2-3; D unclear. This CDR3 is 17 amino acids long. Germline assignment: CDR1 DFQATT and CDR2 SNEGSKA (reference sequence). V lost 3 bases and J 2 bases, leaving 21 bases between the germline ends. The DNA of the CDR3 is TGCAGTGCTAGGCCCACGGGTAGTAGCAGCTACACAGATACGCAGTATTTT. Translation gives CSARPTGSSSYTDTQYF.

This clonotype showed up just a few times. This rearrangement joins TRBV19 to TRBJ2-7, with 7 positions matching TRBD1. Germline values: CDR1 LNHDA, CDR2 SQIVND (reference sequence). The ends lost 7 bases at V and 2 bases at J; junction bases unmatched: 8. The length of the CDR3 is 14 residues. CDR3: CASTPYTGAYEQYF. The CDR3 DNA reads TGTGCCAGTACCCCCTATACAGGGGCCTACGAGCAGTACTTC.